The entry that follows covers one TCR beta chain sequence. The data derive from a study of identifying expanded T cells in peripheral blood. CDR3 length: 13 residues. Deletions cut 3 bases from V and 0 bases from J, with 4 bases between. Germline CDR1 and CDR2: SGHDN and FVKESK. Assay: immunoSEQ multiplex PCR; the TCRdb copy retains only in-frame clones and omits some. This sample has 100,000 or so clones; around 89% occur once, and the top ten carry roughly 15%. Sequencing used blood. The gene calls are TRBV14 and TRBJ2-3; D call uncertain. The origin of this receptor is a person aged 18 to 75 in good health. This chain's CDR3 is CASSQSSTDTQYF. In DNA form, the CDR3 reads TGTGCCAGCAGCCAGTCTAGCACAGATACGCAGTATTTT.